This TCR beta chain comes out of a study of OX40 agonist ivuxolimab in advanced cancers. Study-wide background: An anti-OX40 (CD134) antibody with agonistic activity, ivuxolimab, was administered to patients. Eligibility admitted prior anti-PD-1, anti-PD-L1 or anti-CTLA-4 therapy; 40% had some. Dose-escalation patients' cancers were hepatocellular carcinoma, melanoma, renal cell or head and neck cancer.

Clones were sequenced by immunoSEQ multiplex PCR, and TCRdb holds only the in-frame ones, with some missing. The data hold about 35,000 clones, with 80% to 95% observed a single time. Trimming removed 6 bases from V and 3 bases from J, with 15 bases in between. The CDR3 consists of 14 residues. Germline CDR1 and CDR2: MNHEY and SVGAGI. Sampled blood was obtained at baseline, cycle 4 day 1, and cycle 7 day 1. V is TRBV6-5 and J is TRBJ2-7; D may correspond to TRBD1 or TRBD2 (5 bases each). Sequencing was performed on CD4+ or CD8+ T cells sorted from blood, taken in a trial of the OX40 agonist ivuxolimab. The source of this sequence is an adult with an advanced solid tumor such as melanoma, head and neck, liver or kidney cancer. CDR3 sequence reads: CASSPFPGSYEQYF. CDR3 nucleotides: TGTGCCAGCAGCCCCTTTCCAGGGAGCTACGAGCAGTACTTC.